This entry lists 2 T cell receptor beta chains sequenced from one sample in a study of blood T cell repertoires in COVID-19 (dated by TCRdb to the early 2020s). Library construction relied on the immunoSEQ multiplex PCR assay. In TCRdb, the immuneACCESS table is reduced to in-frame sequences with V and J assigned. These tables do not hold every clone; where another copy was compared, an unresolved V gene accounts for under half, and the others remain unexplained. The sample records 150,000 to 200,000 clones, roughly 78% of which are singletons. The ten largest clones take up approximately 6.2% of the sample. The sequenced sample consisted of peripheral blood. The receptors originated from a man between 65 and 85 years old with active or convalescent COVID-19.

The chain links TRBV6-1 to TRBJ2-7; tentative D call: TRBD1 (6 bases). The CDR3 totals 13 residues. Germline loops: CDR1 MNHNS, CDR2 SASEGT. Trimming stripped 3 bases from V and 7 bases from J, with 13 bases between. The CDR3 DNA follows: TGTGCCAGCAGTGACAGGGGACGGTTGGAGCAGTACTTC. Its translation: CASSDRGRLEQYF.

The chain uses TRBV6-5 and TRBJ1-1; 8 nucleotides agree with TRBD1. V trimming: 2 bases; J trimming: 4 bases; junction bases outside the gene matches: 9. The CDR3 sequence is 16 residues long. Per germline, CDR1 MNHEY and CDR2 SVGAGI. The CDR3 region is CASSYTLTGEVTEAFF. CDR3 nucleotides: TGTGCCAGCAGTTACACCCTGACAGGGGAGGTCACTGAAGCTTTCTTT.